This section outlines one T cell receptor beta chain sequence together with its context. This CDR3 is built from 13 residues. J gave up 8 bases and V 6 bases, and 4 bases lay outside the gene matches. This sample's TCRbeta library carried unique molecular identifier barcodes. In TCRdb, the PCR reads were re-called with MiXCR into one record per CDR3 protein. The table shows over 300,000 distinct CDR3 sequences, with 9% to 12% occurring only once. The data belong to a study of T-cell reconstitution after alpha-beta-depleted transplantation in children. V is TRBV12-3 or TRBV12-4 and J is TRBJ2-2; 9 nucleotides line up with TRBD1. The sample consisted of PBMCs from the stem cell graft donor, taken from the stem cell graft. This receptor was obtained from a human donor who donated a stem cell graft to a child with acute lymphoblastic leukemia. This CDR3 is CASRQGASGELFF. The CDR3 nucleotides are TGTGCCAGCAGACAGGGGGCAAGTGGGGAGCTGTTTTTT.